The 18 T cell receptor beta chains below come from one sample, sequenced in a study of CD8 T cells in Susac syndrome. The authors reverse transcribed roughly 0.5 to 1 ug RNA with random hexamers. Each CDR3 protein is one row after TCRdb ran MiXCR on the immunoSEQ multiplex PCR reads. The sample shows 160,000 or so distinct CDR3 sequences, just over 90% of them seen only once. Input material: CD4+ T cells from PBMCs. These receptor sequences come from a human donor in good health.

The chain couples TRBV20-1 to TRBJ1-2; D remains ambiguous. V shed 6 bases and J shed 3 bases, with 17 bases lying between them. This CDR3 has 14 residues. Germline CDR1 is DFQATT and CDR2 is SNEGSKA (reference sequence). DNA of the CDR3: TGCAGTGCGCACCTATCCGGGGTCGACTATGGCTACACCTTC. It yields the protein CSAHLSGVDYGYTF.

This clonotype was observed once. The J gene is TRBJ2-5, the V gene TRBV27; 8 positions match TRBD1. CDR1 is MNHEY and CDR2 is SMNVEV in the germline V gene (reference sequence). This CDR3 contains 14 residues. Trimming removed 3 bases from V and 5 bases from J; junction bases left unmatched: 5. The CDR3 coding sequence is TGTGCCAGCAGTTTGAGTAACAGGGGGGAGACCCAGTACTTC. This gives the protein CASSLSNRGETQYF.

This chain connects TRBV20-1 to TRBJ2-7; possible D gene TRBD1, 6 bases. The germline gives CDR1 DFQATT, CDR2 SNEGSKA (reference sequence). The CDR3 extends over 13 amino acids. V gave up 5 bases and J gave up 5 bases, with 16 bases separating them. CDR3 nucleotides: TGCAGTGCTTATCCAACAGGGTATAACGAGCAGTACTTC. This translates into CSAYPTGYNEQYF.

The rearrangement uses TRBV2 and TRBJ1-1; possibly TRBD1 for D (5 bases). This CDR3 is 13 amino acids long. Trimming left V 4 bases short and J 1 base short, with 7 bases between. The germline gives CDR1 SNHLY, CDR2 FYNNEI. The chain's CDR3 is CASSGDRNTEAFF. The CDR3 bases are TGTGCCAGCAGTGGGGACCGGAACACTGAAGCTTTCTTT. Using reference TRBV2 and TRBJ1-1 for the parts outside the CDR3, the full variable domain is EPEVTQTPSHQVTQMGQEVILRCVPISNHLYFYWYRQILGQKVEFLVSFYNNEISEKSEIFDDQFSVERPDGSNFTLKIRSTKLEDSAMYFCASSGDRNTEAFFGQGTRLTVV.

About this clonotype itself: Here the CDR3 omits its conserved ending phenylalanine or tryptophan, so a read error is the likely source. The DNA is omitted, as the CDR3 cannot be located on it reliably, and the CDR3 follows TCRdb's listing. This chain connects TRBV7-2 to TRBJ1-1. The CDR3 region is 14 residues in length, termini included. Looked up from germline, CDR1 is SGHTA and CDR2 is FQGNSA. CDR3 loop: CASSRGRRNTEAFL.

Written as DNA, the CDR3 is TGCAGCGTTGAAAGTCATCCCCCGGCAGATACGCAGTATTTT. Translation: CSVESHPPADTQYF. This rearrangement joins TRBV29-1 to TRBJ2-3; D is ambiguous. Germline CDR1 reads SQVTM; CDR2 reads ANQGSEA. This CDR3 has 14 amino acids. V dropped 2 bases and J dropped 4 bases, with 13 bases sitting between them.

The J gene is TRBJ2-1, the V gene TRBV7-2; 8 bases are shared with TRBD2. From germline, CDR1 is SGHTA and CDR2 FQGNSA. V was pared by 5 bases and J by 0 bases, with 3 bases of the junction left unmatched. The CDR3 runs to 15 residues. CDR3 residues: CASSNSGGSYNEQFF. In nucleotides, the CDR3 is TGTGCCAGCAGCAACAGCGGGGGCTCCTACAATGAGCAGTTCTTC.

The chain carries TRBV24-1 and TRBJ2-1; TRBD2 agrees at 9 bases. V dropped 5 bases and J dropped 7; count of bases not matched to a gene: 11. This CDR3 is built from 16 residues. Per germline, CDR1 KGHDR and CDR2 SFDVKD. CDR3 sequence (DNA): TGTGCCACCAGTGCTAGAGACGCGGGGGGGCGGAATGAGCAGTTCTTC. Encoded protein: CATSARDAGGRNEQFF.

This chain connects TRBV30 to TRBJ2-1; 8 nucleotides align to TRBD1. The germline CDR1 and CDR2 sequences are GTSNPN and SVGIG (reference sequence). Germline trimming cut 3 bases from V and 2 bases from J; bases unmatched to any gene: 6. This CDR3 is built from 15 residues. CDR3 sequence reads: CAWRAGGSTYNEQFF. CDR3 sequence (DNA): TGTGCCTGGAGGGCAGGGGGCTCTACCTACAATGAGCAGTTCTTC.

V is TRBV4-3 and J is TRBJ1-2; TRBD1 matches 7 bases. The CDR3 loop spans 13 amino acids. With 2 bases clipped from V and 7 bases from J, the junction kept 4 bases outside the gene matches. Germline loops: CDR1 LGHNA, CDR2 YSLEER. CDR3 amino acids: CASSQQGDSGYTF. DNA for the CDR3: TGCGCCAGCAGCCAACAGGGGGATAGTGGCTACACCTTC.

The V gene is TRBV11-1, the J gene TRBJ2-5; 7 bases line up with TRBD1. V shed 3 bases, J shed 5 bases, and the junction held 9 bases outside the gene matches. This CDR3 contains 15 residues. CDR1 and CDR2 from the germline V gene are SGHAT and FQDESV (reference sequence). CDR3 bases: TGTGCCAGCAGCTTCTCGCGGACAGGAGAGGAGACCCAGTACTTC. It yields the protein CASSFSRTGEETQYF.

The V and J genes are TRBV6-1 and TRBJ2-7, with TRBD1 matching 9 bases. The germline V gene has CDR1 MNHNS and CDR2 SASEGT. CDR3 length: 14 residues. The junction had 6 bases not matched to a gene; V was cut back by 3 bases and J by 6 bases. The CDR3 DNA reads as TGTGCCAGCAGTGATGGGACAGGGAGGGTCGAGCAGTACTTC. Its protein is CASSDGTGRVEQYF.

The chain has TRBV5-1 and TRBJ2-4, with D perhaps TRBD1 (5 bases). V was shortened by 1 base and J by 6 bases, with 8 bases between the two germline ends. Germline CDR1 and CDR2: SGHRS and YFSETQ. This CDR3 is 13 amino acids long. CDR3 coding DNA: TGCGCCAGCAGCTTGAGGGGCTCAAACATTCAGTACTTC. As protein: CASSLRGSNIQYF.

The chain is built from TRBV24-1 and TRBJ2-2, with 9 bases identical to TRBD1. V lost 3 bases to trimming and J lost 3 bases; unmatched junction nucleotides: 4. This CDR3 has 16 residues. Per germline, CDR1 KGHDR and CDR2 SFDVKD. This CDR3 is CATSDPGQGDTGELFF. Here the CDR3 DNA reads TGTGCCACCAGTGATCCGGGACAGGGAGACACCGGGGAGCTGTTTTTT.

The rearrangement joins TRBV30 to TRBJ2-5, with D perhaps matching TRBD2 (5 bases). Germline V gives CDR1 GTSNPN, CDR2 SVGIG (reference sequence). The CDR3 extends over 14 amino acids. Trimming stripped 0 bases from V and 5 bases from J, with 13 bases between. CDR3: CAWSVPGGDETQYF. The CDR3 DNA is TGTGCCTGGAGTGTCCCTGGAGGTGATGAGACCCAGTACTTC.

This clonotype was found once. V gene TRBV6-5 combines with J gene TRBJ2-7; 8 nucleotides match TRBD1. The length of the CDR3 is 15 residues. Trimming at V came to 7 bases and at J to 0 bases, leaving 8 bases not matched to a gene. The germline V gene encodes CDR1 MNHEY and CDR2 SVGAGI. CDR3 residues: CASTLRQGSSYEQYF. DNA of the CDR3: TGTGCCAGCACCTTGAGACAGGGGAGCTCCTACGAGCAGTACTTC.

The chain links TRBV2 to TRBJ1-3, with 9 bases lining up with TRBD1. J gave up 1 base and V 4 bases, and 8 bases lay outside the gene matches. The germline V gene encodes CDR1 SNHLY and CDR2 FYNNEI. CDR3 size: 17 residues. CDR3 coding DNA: TGTGCCAGCAGTGCAAGGGACAGGGAGTTGTCTGGAAACACCATATATTTT. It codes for CASSARDRELSGNTIYF.

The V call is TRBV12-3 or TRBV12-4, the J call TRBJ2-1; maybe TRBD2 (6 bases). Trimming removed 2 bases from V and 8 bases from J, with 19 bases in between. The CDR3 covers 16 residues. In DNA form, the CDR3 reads TGTGCCAGCAGTTTATATTTGGGGGGTCGGCAGGATGAGCAGTTCTTC. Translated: CASSLYLGGRQDEQFF.